This T cell receptor beta chain was recovered during a study of shared clonotypes between healthy human individuals. Study outcomes and limitations: Apart from blood, nothing was sampled; tissue repertoires likely differ.

V shed 5 bases, J shed 3 bases, and the junction held 10 bases outside the gene matches. In germline, CDR1 is MNHEY, CDR2 SVGAGI. This CDR3 contains 15 residues. The protocol was immunoSEQ multiplex PCR, while the TCRdb copy is restricted to in-frame clones and leaves out a portion. The sample yields 980,000 or so clones, around 80% seen once. About this clone: Its cognate antigen is unknown.

This chain links TRBV6-5 with TRBJ2-7, with 7 nucleotides matching TRBD1. The specimen sequenced was memory CD4+ T cells sorted from blood. Indicated subset: CD45RA-negative fraction. The sequence derives from a young man in good health. Written as DNA, the CDR3 is TGTGCCAGCAGTGTCGCCCGACAGGGAGTCTACGAGCAGTACTTC. This translates into CASSVARQGVYEQYF.